What follows are 22 T cell receptor beta chains derived from one specimen sequenced in a study of spatial heterogeneity in lung cancer (dated by TCRdb to the late 2010s). Read against the paper, the sample's time point label means: sample taken at primary tumor resection. The protocol used for the library was 5' RACE. TCRdb records NextSeq 500 as the sequencer. TCRdb reanalyzed the raw reads on its own, using fastp at Q25 for trimming and MiXCR for clone calling, and kept in-frame beta chains. Entries that share a CDR3 protein sequence are merged under the most common genes and DNA. Recorded for this sample are about 92,000 distinct CDR3 sequences; roughly 12% of them occurred a single time. In total, the top ten clones hold approximately 39% of the sample. Sequenced here: PBMCs, sampled at surgery. These receptors all stem from a male donor with early-stage non-small cell lung cancer.

This clonotype was seen a few times. The rearrangement links TRBV10-3 to TRBJ2-3; a possible D gene is TRBD2 (5 bases). Germline CDR1 and CDR2: ENHRY and SYGVKD. Trimming cost V 4 bases and J 3 bases, with 8 bases left between them. This CDR3 spans 13 amino acids. The CDR3, as DNA: TGTGCCATCAGTGTCACGGGGACAGATACGCAGTATTTT. As protein: CAISVTGTDTQYF.

This clonotype was seen a few times. The V and J genes are TRBV5-1 and TRBJ2-3; D gene unclear. Germline values: CDR1 SGHRS, CDR2 YFSETQ. This CDR3 has 13 amino acids. V gave up 2 bases and J gave up 6 bases, with 10 bases separating them. The CDR3 is CASSFKGLDTQYF. The CDR3 DNA reads TGCGCCAGCAGCTTTAAGGGCTTGGATACGCAGTATTTT.

The chain links TRBV12-3 or TRBV12-4 to TRBJ1-2, with D possibly matching TRBD1 (5 bases). This CDR3 is built from 11 residues. V gave up 7 bases and J gave up 5 bases, with 8 bases separating them. In nucleotides, the CDR3 is TGTGCCAGCACCCGGGGGTATGGCTACACCTTC. This encodes CASTRGYGYTF.

This chain uses TRBV6-2 or TRBV6-3 with TRBJ2-7; D is possibly TRBD2 (6 bases). Germline values: CDR1 MNHEY, CDR2 SVGEGT. This CDR3 region has 13 residues. Between the trimmed V and J ends, which lost 7 bases and 0 bases, there was a span of 10 bases. In DNA form, the CDR3 reads TGTGCCAGCATTCCGGACTACTCCTACGAGCAGTACTTC. Protein: CASIPDYSYEQYF.

The chain couples TRBV5-4 to TRBJ2-5; 9 positions match TRBD1. The germline gives CDR1 SGHNT, CDR2 YYREEE (reference sequence). The length of the CDR3 is 15 residues. The junction had 12 bases not matched to a gene; V was cut back by 5 bases and J by 7 bases. CDR3 nucleotides: TGTGCCAGCAGACCTGTCGGACAGGGGTTGGGGACCCAGTACTTC. Amino acid sequence: CASRPVGQGLGTQYF. The full variable domain, rest sourced from reference TRBV5-4 and TRBJ2-5, is ETGVTQSPTHLIKTRGQQVTLRCSSQSGHNTVSWYQQALGQGPQFIFQYYREEENGRGNFPPRFSGLQFPNYSSELNVNALELDDSALYLCASRPVGQGLGTQYFGPGTRLLVL.

This clonotype has a count of ten or more. The rearrangement joins TRBV2 to TRBJ2-7; weak D call: TRBD1 (6 bases). Germline CDR1 and CDR2: SNHLY and FYNNEI. This CDR3 is 15 amino acids long. Trimming cost V 3 bases and J 2 bases, with 14 bases left between them. The CDR3 sequence is CASSDPGQIAYEQYF. CDR3 bases: TGTGCCAGCAGTGATCCTGGACAGATTGCCTACGAGCAGTACTTC.

This clonotype was picked up a small number of times. This chain joins TRBV6-4 and TRBJ2-1, with 11 nucleotides matching TRBD2. This CDR3 is built from 15 residues. J was trimmed by 4 bases and V by 7 bases; bases with no gene match: 6. Germline CDR1 reads MRHNA; CDR2 reads SNTAGT. The CDR3 is CASTLTSGGYNEQFF. DNA for the CDR3: TGTGCCAGCACCTTAACTAGCGGGGGATACAATGAGCAGTTCTTC.

This clonotype was seen repeatedly, ten times or more. This chain links TRBV28 with TRBJ2-3, with D perhaps TRBD1 (6 bases). The V and J ends lost 3 bases and 4 bases respectively, with 17 bases between them. This CDR3 has 16 amino acids. Looked up from germline, CDR1 is MDHEN and CDR2 is SYDVKM. CDR3 in DNA: TGTGCCAGCAGTTTCTCTCAGGGGCAAGAGGCAGATACGCAGTATTTT. This sequence encodes CASSFSQGQEADTQYF.

This clonotype appeared a few times. The gene calls are TRBV2 and TRBJ2-1; the match to TRBD1 covers 9 bases. V lost 8 bases, J lost 6 bases, and 5 bases stayed unmatched. Germline assignment: CDR1 SNHLY and CDR2 FYNNEI. This CDR3 has 13 amino acids. CDR3 sequence: CASGDREPNEQFF. CDR3 nucleotide sequence: TGTGCCAGCGGGGACAGGGAACCCAATGAGCAGTTCTTC.

This clonotype has more than one count but fewer than ten. V gene TRBV7-9 combines with J gene TRBJ1-1, with a weak D call TRBD1 (5 bases). Between the trimmed V and J ends, which lost 6 bases and 1 base, there was a span of 9 bases. The CDR3 spans 13 residues. Germline V gives CDR1 SEHNR, CDR2 FQNEAQ (reference sequence). The CDR3 sequence is CASSTQGNTEAFF. In DNA form, the CDR3 reads TGTGCCAGCAGTACCCAGGGGAACACTGAAGCTTTCTTT. Full variable domain (rest looked up from reference TRBV7-9 and TRBJ1-1): DTGVSQNPRHKITKRGQNVTFRCDPISEHNRLYWYRQTLGQGPEFLTYFQNEAQLEKSRLLSDRFSAERPKGSFSTLEIQRTEQGDSAMYLCASSTQGNTEAFFGQGTRLTVV.

This chain joins TRBV29-1 and TRBJ2-1, with D perhaps matching TRBD2 (5 bases). The CDR3 contains 12 residues. CDR1 and CDR2 (germline): SQVTM, ANQGSEA. The ends were cut back, 6 bases at V and 8 bases at J, with 14 bases in the middle. CDR3 coding DNA: TGCAGCGTCTCTCGAAACGGGGATGAGCAGTTCTTC. This sequence encodes CSVSRNGDEQFF.

The J gene is TRBJ2-2, the V gene TRBV4-2, with 9 positions matching TRBD1. The CDR3 is 20 amino acids. V was clipped by 6 bases and J by 6 bases; unmatched bases: 23. Germline CDR1 LGHNA, CDR2 YNFKEQ. CDR3 sequence: CASSLGSGTGYFRGAGELFF. The CDR3 region has the DNA TGTGCCAGCAGTTTGGGCAGCGGGACAGGGTATTTCAGAGGCGCCGGGGAGCTGTTTTTT.

CDR3 region: CAITKGGVLNEQFF. The CDR3, as DNA: TGTGCCATCACAAAGGGGGGGGTGTTAAATGAGCAGTTCTTC. J is TRBJ2-1 and V is TRBV10-3, with D possibly TRBD2 on 7 matching bases. The CDR3 length is 14 residues. V was cut by 7 bases and J by 7 bases, with 17 bases left in between. CDR1 and CDR2 from the germline V gene are ENHRY and SYGVKD.

The chain joins TRBV27 to TRBJ2-1, with 10 bases lining up with TRBD2. Trimming at V came to 5 bases and at J to 6 bases, leaving 10 bases not matched to a gene. This CDR3 is 16 amino acids long. Germline loops: CDR1 MNHEY, CDR2 SMNVEV (reference sequence). The CDR3 DNA is TGTGCCAGCAGTCCCCTTAGAAGCGGGGGGGCCAATGAGCAGTTCTTC. Protein sequence: CASSPLRSGGANEQFF.

V usage is TRBV4-3 and J usage is TRBJ2-5; perhaps D is TRBD1 or TRBD2 (5 bases each). The CDR3 spans 16 residues. V shed 0 bases and J shed 4 bases, with 15 bases lying between them. Germline V CDR1 and CDR2: LGHNA, YSLEER. The chain's CDR3 is CASSQDAPGGGETQYF. Here the CDR3 DNA reads TGCGCCAGCAGCCAAGATGCCCCTGGTGGGGGAGAGACCCAGTACTTC.

This clonotype has ten or more counts. The chain recombines TRBV12-3 or TRBV12-4 with TRBJ2-7, with TRBD1 matching 10 bases. The CDR3 has 14 residues. Losses at the gene ends were 1 base for V and 3 bases for J; bases not matched to a gene: 0. CDR3 DNA: TGTGCCAGCAGTTTAGGGACAGGGGGCTACGAGCAGTACTTC. Translation: CASSLGTGGYEQYF.

The rearrangement uses TRBV12-3 or TRBV12-4 and TRBJ2-1; 10 bases map to TRBD2. The V gene end was trimmed by 6 bases and the J gene end by 9 bases; junction bases not matched to a gene: 11. CDR3 length equals 15 residues. The DNA of the CDR3 is TGTGCCAGCAGACCACAGCGGGAGGGCGGGTTTGAGCAGTTCTTC. It encodes CASRPQREGGFEQFF.

This clonotype was recorded many times. The chain carries TRBV6-6 and TRBJ2-7; D is perhaps TRBD1 (6 bases). The V and J ends lost 6 bases and 0 bases respectively, with 15 bases between them. Germline assignment: CDR1 MNHNY and CDR2 SVGAGI (reference sequence). The CDR3 is 15 amino acids. In DNA form, the CDR3 reads TGTGCCAGCAGCCCGATTCGGGACAACTCCTACGAGCAGTACTTC. Amino acid sequence: CASSPIRDNSYEQYF.

J is TRBJ2-7 and V is TRBV20-1; 10 bases fit TRBD2. Germline V CDR1 and CDR2: DFQATT, SNEGSKA (reference sequence). This CDR3 is 14 amino acids long. The J segment lost 3 bases and the V segment lost 3 bases, leaving 5 bases of the junction unmatched. CDR3 nucleotides: TGCAGTGCTAGGAAGCGGGAGGGCATCTACGAGCAGTACTTC. Protein product: CSARKREGIYEQYF.

This clonotype has just a few counts. The DNA for the CDR3 is TGTGCCAGTAGTCCCCGGGAGCCAGATACGCAGTATTTT. Amino acids: CASSPREPDTQYF. The chain recombines TRBV19 with TRBJ2-3; D may be TRBD2 (6 bases). The V end was cut by 5 bases, the J end by 4 bases, with 10 bases between. The CDR3 covers 13 residues. The germline V gene has CDR1 LNHDA and CDR2 SQIVND (reference sequence).

This chain links TRBV6-6 with TRBJ2-7, with 11 bases identical to TRBD2. Germline CDR1 is MNHNY and CDR2 is SVGAGI (reference sequence). The junction had 5 bases not matched to a gene; V was cut back by 4 bases and J by 3 bases. The CDR3 is 15 residues long. In nucleotides, the CDR3 is TGTGCCAGCAGTTCTCAGACTAGCGGGGTCTACGAGCAGTACTTC. Its translation: CASSSQTSGVYEQYF.

This clonotype was seen many times. For the CDR3, the DNA is TGTGCCAGCAGTTACGGCAGGAAACTAGCCAAAAACATTCAGTACTTC. It codes for CASSYGRKLAKNIQYF. The genes are TRBV6-2 or TRBV6-3 and TRBJ2-4; D is unresolved. This CDR3 has 16 residues. Germline loops: CDR1 MNHEY, CDR2 SVGEGT. The ends were cut back, 2 bases at V and 0 bases at J, with 11 bases in the middle.